The sample holds many counts of the clone carrying this T cell receptor beta chain. Antigen specificity is unknown. The data were taken from a study of identical twins. Overall study results and limits: Zero-insertion analyses were open to partial confounding by invariant MAIT and iNKT cells. Modelling approaches yielded underestimates of out-of-frame TCR alpha sharing between monozygotic twins.

With template switching, a universal primer site was added, and the cDNA carried unique molecular identifiers. Each CDR3 protein is one row after TCRdb ran MiXCR on the 5' RACE reads. The repertoire holds 450,000 to 500,000 distinct CDR3 sequences, approximately 15% seen once, with approximately 0.98% in the top ten. From germline, CDR1 is SNHLY and CDR2 FYNNEI. This CDR3 region has 11 residues. The germline V and J ends were trimmed by 6 bases and 6 bases, with 7 bases remaining between them. The same data also contributed to another study, on yellow fever vaccine responses in identical twins.

Sequencing was done on a sample of CD4+ T cells sorted from blood. The TCR sequence derives from a woman aged 18 to 35 in good health. The chain joins TRBV2 to TRBJ2-3; D remains ambiguous. The CDR3 DNA is TGTGCCAGCAGCGACGGGGATACGCAGTATTTT. It codes for CASSDGDTQYF.